The 26 T cell receptor beta chains in this list originate from one sample, sequenced in a study of blood T cell repertoires in COVID-19. The assay was immunoSEQ multiplex PCR, and TCRdb's table has in-frame clones only and misses some. The repertoire holds about 310,000 clones, with roughly 85% as singletons. Sequenced material: PBMCs or T cells enriched from blood (not recorded which). Receptor source: a man between 25 and 39 years old who had recovered from COVID-19.

The rearrangement uses TRBV2 and TRBJ1-6; D not certain. This CDR3 is 13 amino acids long. The V end was cut by 7 bases, the J end by 8 bases, with 12 bases between. CDR1 and CDR2 from the germline V gene are SNHLY and FYNNEI. The CDR3 reads CASTGRADSPLHF. The CDR3 DNA sequence: TGTGCCAGCACTGGGAGGGCGGATTCACCCCTCCACTTT.

The V call is TRBV7-9, the J call TRBJ1-6; no definite D call. Trimming cost V 5 bases and J 7 bases, with 18 bases left between them. CDR3 size: 16 residues. The germline V gene encodes CDR1 SEHNR and CDR2 FQNEAQ (reference sequence). In DNA, the CDR3 is TGTGCCAGCAGCGAAGGTACCGGCATGGGCAATTCACCCCTCCACTTT. Amino acids: CASSEGTGMGNSPLHF. The complete variable domain, with remaining parts taken from reference TRBV7-9 and TRBJ1-6, reads DTGVSQNPRHKITKRGQNVTFRCDPISEHNRLYWYRQTLGQGPEFLTYFQNEAQLEKSRLLSDRFSAERPKGSFSTLEIQRTEQGDSAMYLCASSEGTGMGNSPLHFGNGTRLTVT.

The CDR3 nucleotides are TGTGCCAGCAGCAATAGCGGGGGGACCCCCTACGAGCAGTACTTC. This gives the protein CASSNSGGTPYEQYF. The chain recombines TRBV4-2 with TRBJ2-7; 10 bases are shared with TRBD2. This CDR3 comprises 15 residues. Trimming at V came to 5 bases and at J to 2 bases, leaving 6 bases not matched to a gene. The V gene's germline CDR1 is LGHNA and CDR2 YNFKEQ.

The V gene is TRBV5-4, the J gene TRBJ2-7; the D gene is possibly TRBD1 (5 bases). Germline V gene sequence: CDR1 SGHNT, CDR2 YYREEE (reference sequence). The CDR3 sequence is 13 residues long. The V and J ends lost 4 bases and 1 base respectively, with 9 bases between them. Written as DNA, the CDR3 is TGTGCCAGCAGCCGAACAGGTTCCTACGAGCAGTACTTC. Translated: CASSRTGSYEQYF.

The chain joins TRBV4-1 to TRBJ2-1; no clear D. With 1 base removed from V and 0 bases from J, the gap between germline ends came to 10 bases. In germline, CDR1 is MGHRA, CDR2 YSYEKL. The CDR3 length is 16 residues. The CDR3 loop reads CASSQGQASSYNEQFF. The CDR3 DNA reads TGCGCCAGCAGCCAAGGCCAGGCGAGCTCCTACAATGAGCAGTTCTTC.

The rearrangement joins TRBV5-4 to TRBJ2-2, with TRBD1 matching over 8 bases. Looked up from germline, CDR1 is SGHNT and CDR2 is YYREEE (reference sequence). CDR3 length: 14 amino acids. The V gene end was trimmed by 6 bases and the J gene end by 5 bases; junction bases not matched to a gene: 6. DNA for the CDR3: TGTGCCAGCAAGTCGCAGGGGGCAACCGGGGAGCTGTTTTTT. This codes for CASKSQGATGELFF.

The rearrangement links TRBV3-1 (or the pseudogene TRBV3-2) to TRBJ1-3; unclear D gene. The CDR3 is 15 residues long. Germline lookup yields CDR1 LGHDT and CDR2 YNNKEL (reference sequence). Trimming cost V 2 bases and J 4 bases, with 12 bases left between them. CDR3 coding DNA: TGTGCCAGCAGCCAAAGAGGGTCCGGCGGAAACACCATATATTTT. It translates to CASSQRGSGGNTIYF.

The rearrangement uses TRBV6-5 and TRBJ1-2; possibly TRBD1 for D (6 bases). CDR1 and CDR2 (germline): MNHEY, SVGAGI. Trimming took 6 bases from V and 8 from J, leaving 13 bases between them. The CDR3 has 12 residues. CDR3 loop: CASSFTGFGYTF. In DNA form, the CDR3 reads TGTGCCAGCAGCTTCACAGGGTTCGGCTACACCTTC.

J is TRBJ2-2 and V is TRBV11-2, with D perhaps TRBD1 (6 bases). From germline, CDR1 is SGHAT and CDR2 FQNNGV. The CDR3 length is 15 residues. Trimming removed 0 bases from V and 6 bases from J, with 11 bases in between. The CDR3 sequence is CASSLDQGFAGELFF. The DNA of the CDR3 is TGTGCCAGCAGCTTAGATCAGGGGTTCGCCGGGGAGCTGTTTTTT.

The chain uses TRBV7-2 and TRBJ2-1, with TRBD2 matching 11 bases. Germline lookup yields CDR1 SGHTA and CDR2 FQGNSA. The V segment lost 5 bases and the J segment 4 bases; nucleotides outside the gene matches: 10. This CDR3 contains 17 residues. The CDR3 loop reads CASSPLSLAGGYNEQFF. The DNA of the CDR3 is TGTGCCAGCAGCCCCCTTTCGCTAGCGGGGGGATACAATGAGCAGTTCTTC. Variable domain in full (rest from reference TRBV7-2 and TRBJ2-1): GAGVSQSPSNKVTEKGKDVELRCDPISGHTALYWYRQSLGQGLEFLIYFQGNSAPDKSGLPSDRFSAERTGGSVSTLTIQRTQQEDSAVYLCASSPLSLAGGYNEQFFGPGTRLTVL.

The V gene is TRBV6-1, the J gene TRBJ1-2; D is unclear. V was shortened by 2 bases and J by 8 bases, with 21 bases between the two germline ends. The CDR3 contains 16 residues. Germline V CDR1 and CDR2: MNHNS, SASEGT. CDR3 residues: CASSEIGGYFREGYTF. Written as DNA, the CDR3 is TGTGCCAGCAGTGAAATTGGTGGGTACTTTCGGGAAGGCTACACCTTC.

The rearrangement uses TRBV3-1 (or the pseudogene TRBV3-2) and TRBJ2-7; D uncertain. Germline values: CDR1 LGHDT, CDR2 YNNKEL (reference sequence). With 1 base removed from V and 5 bases from J, the gap between germline ends came to 9 bases. The CDR3 loop spans 13 amino acids. The CDR3 DNA is TGTGCCAGCAGCCAAGGTAGAATCGACGAGCAGTACTTC. The encoded protein is CASSQGRIDEQYF.

The chain has TRBV2 and TRBJ2-3; TRBD1 matches 7 bases. The CDR3 consists of 17 residues. Germline CDR1 SNHLY, CDR2 FYNNEI. V was pared by 8 bases and J by 0 bases, with 14 bases of the junction left unmatched. As DNA, the CDR3 is TGTGCCAGCCGATTTGACAGGGTAGGACCTAGCACAGATACGCAGTATTTT. The encoded protein is CASRFDRVGPSTDTQYF.

This clone was seen only once. The gene calls are TRBV18 and TRBJ1-2; possibly TRBD1 for D (5 bases). Germline CDR1 is KGHSH and CDR2 is LQKENI. There are 14 residues in the CDR3. Trimming removed 6 bases at V and 8 bases at J, with 19 bases between. CDR3 protein: CASSPTDKALGYTF. The CDR3 DNA sequence: TGTGCCAGCTCCCCGACAGATAAAGCCCTAGGCTACACCTTC.

This clone was detected once. The chain joins TRBV5-6 to TRBJ2-5; the D gene is possibly TRBD2 (6 bases). Trimming pared 4 bases from V and 5 bases from J, leaving 15 bases between. This CDR3 is built from 14 residues. Germline assignment: CDR1 SGHDT and CDR2 YYEEEE. The CDR3 sequence is CASSPTTSYETQYF. DNA of the CDR3: TGTGCCAGCAGCCCGACGACTAGTTATGAGACCCAGTACTTC.

The V call is TRBV4-3, the J call TRBJ2-2; D is undetermined. This CDR3 is built from 16 residues. From germline, CDR1 is LGHNA and CDR2 YSLEER. The V gene lost 0 bases and the J gene lost 4 bases, with 12 bases spanning the gap. The CDR3 sequence: CASSQDYRVRTGELFF. CDR3 DNA: TGCGCCAGCAGCCAAGATTATCGGGTTCGCACCGGGGAGCTGTTTTTT.

The V gene is TRBV9, the J gene TRBJ1-2; 9 bases fit TRBD1. The CDR3 consists of 14 residues. Unmatched junction bases numbered 6, after V lost 3 bases and J lost 6 bases. Germline CDR1 and CDR2: SGDLS and YYNGEE. The DNA for the CDR3 is TGTGCCAGCAGCGCGAGACAGGGGGTTGATGGCTACACCTTC. It translates to CASSARQGVDGYTF.

CDR3 protein: CASSEGIAGGTDTQYF. The CDR3 DNA follows: TGTGCCAGCAGTGAAGGAATAGCGGGGGGCACAGATACGCAGTATTTT. This chain links TRBV2 with TRBJ2-3, with 9 bases identical to TRBD2. Germline V gives CDR1 SNHLY, CDR2 FYNNEI. Trimming cost V 1 base and J 1 base; bases outside gene matches: 3. This CDR3 has 16 amino acids.

V is TRBV11-2 and J is TRBJ2-5, with 7 bases aligning to TRBD2. CDR1 SGHAT and CDR2 FQNNGV come from the germline V gene. Germline trimming cut 0 bases from V and 6 bases from J; bases unmatched to any gene: 7. The CDR3 extends over 15 amino acids. The CDR3 region is CASSLDTWEGKTQYF. In nucleotides, the CDR3 is TGTGCCAGCAGCTTAGATACGTGGGAGGGGAAGACCCAGTACTTC.

This chain links TRBV12-3 or TRBV12-4 with TRBJ1-2; 7 nucleotides agree with TRBD1. CDR3 size: 12 residues. V was clipped by 6 bases and J by 8 bases; unmatched bases: 6. CDR3 nucleotide sequence: TGTGCCAGCAGGACGACAGGGAGCGGCTACACCTTC. Translating gives CASRTTGSGYTF.

V and J are TRBV7-2 and TRBJ2-5; TRBD1 matches 10 bases. The CDR3 is 15 residues long. V lost 5 bases to trimming and J lost 3 bases; unmatched junction nucleotides: 6. The V gene's germline CDR1 is SGHTA and CDR2 FQGNSA. The CDR3 nucleotides are TGTGCCAGCAGCGTCGTGACAGGGGGCGAAGAGACCCAGTACTTC. Its translation is CASSVVTGGEETQYF.

The count of this clone is one. The J gene is TRBJ2-7, the V gene TRBV6-2 or TRBV6-3; 9 nucleotides align to TRBD1. The germline gives CDR1 MNHEY, CDR2 SVGEGT. With 4 bases clipped from V and 6 bases from J, the junction kept 7 bases outside the gene matches. The CDR3 covers 14 residues. The CDR3 here is CASSFGGQGGEQYF. In DNA, the CDR3 is TGTGCCAGCAGTTTCGGGGGACAGGGCGGCGAGCAGTACTTC.

The chain combines TRBV4-1 with TRBJ2-6; the D is unclear. Germline loops: CDR1 MGHRA, CDR2 YSYEKL. The germline V and J ends were trimmed by 1 base and 2 bases, with 6 bases remaining between them. This CDR3 spans 15 amino acids. CDR3 in amino acids: CASSQAGTGANVLTF. In nucleotides, the CDR3 is TGCGCCAGCAGCCAAGCGGGTACTGGGGCCAACGTCCTGACTTTC.

The chain joins TRBV27 to TRBJ1-1; 7 bases match TRBD1. The junction had 4 bases not matched to a gene; V was cut back by 5 bases and J by 1 base. Germline CDR1 reads MNHEY; CDR2 reads SMNVEV (reference sequence). The CDR3 consists of 14 residues. DNA of the CDR3: TGTGCCAGCAGTCAACGGACAGGGAACACTGAAGCTTTCTTT. Translated, it gives CASSQRTGNTEAFF.

The chain couples TRBV11-2 to TRBJ2-7; 12 bases are a match to TRBD1. V lost 3 bases, J lost 12 bases, and 9 bases stayed unmatched. The CDR3 runs to 14 residues. Per germline, CDR1 SGHAT and CDR2 FQNNGV. The DNA for the CDR3 is TGTGCCAGCAGCTTGCCGGGACAGGGGGCGCGGAGGTACTTC. The encoded protein is CASSLPGQGARRYF.

This chain connects TRBV2 to TRBJ1-1; TRBD1 aligns across 7 bases. The J segment lost 4 bases and the V segment lost 6 bases, leaving 5 bases of the junction unmatched. Looked up from germline, CDR1 is SNHLY and CDR2 is FYNNEI. There are 13 residues in the CDR3. CDR3 nucleotide sequence: TGTGCCAGCAGAGACAGGGAAGGCACTGAAGCTTTCTTT. This gives the protein CASRDREGTEAFF.